This TCR beta chain is drawn from a study of chemoradiotherapy in HPV16-positive cancers. Findings and caveats of the study: Non-HPV-specific T cells did not expand in tumors during treatment, whereas candidate HPV-specific clones and E7-related motifs did. Only a couple of HPV16-positive patients supplied the functional HPV-specificity definition.

Samples were taken several times over chemoradiotherapy. Measured with immunoSEQ multiplex PCR; TCRdb has only the in-frame clones, and not every one. The table has about 22,000 clones, approximately 92% seen once. A note on this clone: Its antigen is still unknown.

The length of the CDR3 is 14 residues. Germline V gene lookup returns CDR1 ENHRY and CDR2 SYGVKD. Trimming stripped 5 bases from V and 4 bases from J, with 15 bases between. The source material was blood, sampled from a patient who underwent chemoradiotherapy. The chain links TRBV10-3 to TRBJ2-7; D is ambiguous. The receptor's source is a human donor with HPV-associated anogenital cancer. The CDR3 loop reads CAISFSDGAYEQYF. CDR3 nucleotides: TGTGCCATCAGTTTCTCTGACGGAGCGTACGAGCAGTACTTC.